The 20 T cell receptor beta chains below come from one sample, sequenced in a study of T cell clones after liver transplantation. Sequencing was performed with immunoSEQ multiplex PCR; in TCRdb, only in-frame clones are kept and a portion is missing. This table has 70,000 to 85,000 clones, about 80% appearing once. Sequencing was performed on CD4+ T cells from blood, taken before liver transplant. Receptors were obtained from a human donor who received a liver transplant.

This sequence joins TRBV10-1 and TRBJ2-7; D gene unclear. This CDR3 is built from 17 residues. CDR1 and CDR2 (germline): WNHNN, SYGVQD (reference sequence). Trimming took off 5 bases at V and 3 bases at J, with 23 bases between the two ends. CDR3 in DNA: TGCGCCAGCAGTAGTCGTCGTTCGACACTTAATCGCTACGAGCAGTACTTC. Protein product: CASSSRRSTLNRYEQYF.

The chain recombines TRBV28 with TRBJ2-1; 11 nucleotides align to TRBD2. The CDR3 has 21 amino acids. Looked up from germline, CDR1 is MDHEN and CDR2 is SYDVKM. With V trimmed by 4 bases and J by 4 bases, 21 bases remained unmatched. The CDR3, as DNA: TGTGCCAGCAGTTCCCCAGTTGGACAAACTCCGGGACTAGCGGCTTACAATGAGCAGTTCTTC. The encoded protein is CASSSPVGQTPGLAAYNEQFF.

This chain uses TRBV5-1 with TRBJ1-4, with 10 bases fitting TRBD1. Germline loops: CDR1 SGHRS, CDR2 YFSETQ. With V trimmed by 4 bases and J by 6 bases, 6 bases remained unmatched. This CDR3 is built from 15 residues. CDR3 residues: CASSGTGQGHEKLFF. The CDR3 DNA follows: TGCGCCAGCAGCGGCACGGGACAGGGGCATGAAAAACTGTTTTTT.

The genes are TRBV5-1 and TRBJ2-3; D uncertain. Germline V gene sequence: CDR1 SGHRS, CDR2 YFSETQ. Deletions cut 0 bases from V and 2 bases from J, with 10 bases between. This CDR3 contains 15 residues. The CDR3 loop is CASSLDPGPTDTQYF. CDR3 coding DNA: TGCGCCAGCAGCTTGGATCCGGGTCCCACAGATACGCAGTATTTT.

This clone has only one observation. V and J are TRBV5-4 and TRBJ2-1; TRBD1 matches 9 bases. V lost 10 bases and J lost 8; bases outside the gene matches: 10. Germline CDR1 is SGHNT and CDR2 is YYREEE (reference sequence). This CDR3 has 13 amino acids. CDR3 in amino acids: CAASDRGGDEQFF. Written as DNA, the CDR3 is TGTGCCGCTTCGGACAGGGGTGGGGATGAGCAGTTCTTC.

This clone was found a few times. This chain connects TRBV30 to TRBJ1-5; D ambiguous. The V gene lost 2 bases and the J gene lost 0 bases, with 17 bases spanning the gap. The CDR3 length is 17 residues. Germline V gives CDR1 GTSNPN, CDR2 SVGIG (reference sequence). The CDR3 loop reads CAWSKVAPLNSNQPQHF. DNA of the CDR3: TGTGCCTGGAGTAAGGTGGCACCCCTTAATAGCAATCAGCCCCAGCATTTT.

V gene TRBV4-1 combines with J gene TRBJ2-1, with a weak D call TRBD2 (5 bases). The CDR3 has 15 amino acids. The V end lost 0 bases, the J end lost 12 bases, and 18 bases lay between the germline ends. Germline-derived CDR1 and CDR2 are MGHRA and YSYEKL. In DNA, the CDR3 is TGCGCCAGCAGCCAAGATGGGAGAGTTGGGTGGGGGCAGTTCTTC. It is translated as CASSQDGRVGWGQFF.

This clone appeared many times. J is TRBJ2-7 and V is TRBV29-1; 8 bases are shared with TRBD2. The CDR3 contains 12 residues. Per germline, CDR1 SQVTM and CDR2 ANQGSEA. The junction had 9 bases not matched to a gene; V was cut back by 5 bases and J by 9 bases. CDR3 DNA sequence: TGCAGCGTTTTGAGCGGGAGATTCGGGCAGTACTTC. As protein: CSVLSGRFGQYF.

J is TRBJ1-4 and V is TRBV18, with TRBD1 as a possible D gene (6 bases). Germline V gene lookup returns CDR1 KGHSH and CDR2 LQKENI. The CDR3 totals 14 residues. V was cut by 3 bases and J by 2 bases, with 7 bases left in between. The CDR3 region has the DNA TGTGCCAGCTCACCCCAGGGGACTAATGAAAAACTGTTTTTT. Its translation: CASSPQGTNEKLFF.

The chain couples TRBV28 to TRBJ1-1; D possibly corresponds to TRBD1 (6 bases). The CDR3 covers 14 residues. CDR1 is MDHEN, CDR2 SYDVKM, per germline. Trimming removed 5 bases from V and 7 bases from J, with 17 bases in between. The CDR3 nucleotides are TGTGCCAGCAGTCAGGGGCTAGACCCCTATGAAGCTTTCTTT. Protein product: CASSQGLDPYEAFF. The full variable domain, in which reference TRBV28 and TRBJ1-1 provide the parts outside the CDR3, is DVKVTQSSRYLVKRTGEKVFLECVQDMDHENMFWYRQDPGLGLRLIYFSYDVKMKEKGDIPEGYSVSREKKERFSLILESASTNQTSMYLCASSQGLDPYEAFFGQGTRLTVV.

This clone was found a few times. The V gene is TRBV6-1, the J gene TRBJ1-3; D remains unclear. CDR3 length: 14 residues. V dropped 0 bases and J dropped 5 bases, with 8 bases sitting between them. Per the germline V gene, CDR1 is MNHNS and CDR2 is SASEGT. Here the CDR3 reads CASSEATTRNTIYF. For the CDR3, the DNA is TGTGCCAGCAGTGAAGCGACAACCCGAAACACCATATATTTT.

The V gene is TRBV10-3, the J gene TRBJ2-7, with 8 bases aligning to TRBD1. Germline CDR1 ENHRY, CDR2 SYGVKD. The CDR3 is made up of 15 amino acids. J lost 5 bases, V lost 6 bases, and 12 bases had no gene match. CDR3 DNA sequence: TGTGCCATCAGCCCTGGGACAGGCCCCCTGCACGAGCAGTACTTC. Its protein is CAISPGTGPLHEQYF.

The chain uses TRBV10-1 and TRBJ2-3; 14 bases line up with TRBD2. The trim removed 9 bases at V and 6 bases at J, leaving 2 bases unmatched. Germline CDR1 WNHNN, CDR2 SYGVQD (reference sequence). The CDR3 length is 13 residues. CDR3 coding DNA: TGCGCCAGTGGGACTAGCGGGAGTGATACGCAGTATTTT. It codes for CASGTSGSDTQYF.

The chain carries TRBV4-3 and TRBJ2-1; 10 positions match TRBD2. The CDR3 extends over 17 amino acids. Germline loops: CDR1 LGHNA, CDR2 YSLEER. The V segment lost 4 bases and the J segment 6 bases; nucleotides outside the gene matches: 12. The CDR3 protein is CASSLEPLAGDSNEQFF. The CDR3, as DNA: TGCGCCAGCAGCCTCGAACCCCTAGCGGGAGATAGCAATGAGCAGTTCTTC.

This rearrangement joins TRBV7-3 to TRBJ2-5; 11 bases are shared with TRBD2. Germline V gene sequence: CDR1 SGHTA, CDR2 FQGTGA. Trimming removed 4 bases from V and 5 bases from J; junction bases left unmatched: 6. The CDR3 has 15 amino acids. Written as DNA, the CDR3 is TGTGCCAGCAGCTATTTAGCGGGAGGGCAGGAGACCCAGTACTTC. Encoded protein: CASSYLAGGQETQYF.

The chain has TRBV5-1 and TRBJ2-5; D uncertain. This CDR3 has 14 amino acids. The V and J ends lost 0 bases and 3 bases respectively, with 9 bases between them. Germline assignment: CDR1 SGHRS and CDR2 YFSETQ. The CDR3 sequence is CASSLASGKETQYF. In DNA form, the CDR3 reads TGCGCCAGCAGCTTGGCCTCCGGAAAAGAGACCCAGTACTTC.

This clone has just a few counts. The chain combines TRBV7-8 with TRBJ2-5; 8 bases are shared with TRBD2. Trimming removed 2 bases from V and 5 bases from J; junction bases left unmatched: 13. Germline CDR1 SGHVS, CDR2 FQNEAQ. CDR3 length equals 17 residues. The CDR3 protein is CASSLYRLAGGRETQYF. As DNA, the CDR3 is TGTGCCAGCAGCTTATATAGACTCGCGGGAGGTCGGGAGACCCAGTACTTC. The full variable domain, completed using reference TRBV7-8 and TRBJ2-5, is GAGVSQSPRYKVAKRGQDVALRCDPISGHVSLFWYQQALGQGPEFLTYFQNEAQLDKSGLPSDRFFAERPEGSVSTLKIQRTQQEDSAVYLCASSLYRLAGGRETQYFGPGTRLLVL.

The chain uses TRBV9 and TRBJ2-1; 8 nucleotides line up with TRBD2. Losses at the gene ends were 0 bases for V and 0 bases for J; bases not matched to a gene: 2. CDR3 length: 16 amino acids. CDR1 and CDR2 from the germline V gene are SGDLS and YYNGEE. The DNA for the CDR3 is TGTGCCAGCAGCGTAGTGGGGACTAGCTCCTACAATGAGCAGTTCTTC. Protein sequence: CASSVVGTSSYNEQFF. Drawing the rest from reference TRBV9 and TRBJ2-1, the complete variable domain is DSGVTQTPKHLITATGQRVTLRCSPRSGDLSVYWYQQSLDQGLQFLIQYYNGEERAKGNILERFSAQQFPDLHSELNLSSLELGDSALYFCASSVVGTSSYNEQFFGPGTRLTVL.

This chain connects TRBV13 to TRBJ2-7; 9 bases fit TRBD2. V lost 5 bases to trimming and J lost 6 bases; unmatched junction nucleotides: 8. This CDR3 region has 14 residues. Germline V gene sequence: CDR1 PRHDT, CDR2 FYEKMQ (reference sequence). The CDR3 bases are TGTGCCAGCAGCCGCCCCCCAGCGGGAGGCGAGCAGTACTTC. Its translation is CASSRPPAGGEQYF.

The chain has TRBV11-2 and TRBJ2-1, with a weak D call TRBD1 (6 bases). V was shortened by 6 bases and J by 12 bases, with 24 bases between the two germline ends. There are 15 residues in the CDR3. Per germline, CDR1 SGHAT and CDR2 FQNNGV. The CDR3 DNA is TGTGCCAGCAGTCAACTCGAACCCGGGACAAGAGGGCAGTTCTTC. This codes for CASSQLEPGTRGQFF. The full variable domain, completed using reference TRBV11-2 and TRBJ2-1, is EAGVAQSPRYKIIEKRQSVAFWCNPISGHATLYWYQQILGQGPKLLIQFQNNGVVDDSQLPKDRFSAERLKGVDSTLKIQPAKLEDSAVYLCASSQLEPGTRGQFFGPGTRLTVL.